The clone carrying this T cell receptor (beta chain) was seen only once. Using immunoSEQ multiplex PCR, the repertoire was profiled, and TCRdb retains in-frame clones only, with some absent. The table shows about 30,000 clones, with over 75% occurring only once. This entry is derived from a study of blood T cell repertoires in COVID-19. Study as a whole: The study drew acute and convalescent COVID-19 samples from the United States, Italy and Spain.

With 7 bases clipped from V and 2 bases from J, the junction kept 6 bases outside the gene matches. The germline V gene has CDR1 MGHDK and CDR2 SYGVNS. The CDR3 extends over 15 amino acids. This rearrangement joins TRBV25-1 to TRBJ2-3, with 10 bases fitting TRBD1. The sequenced sample consisted of peripheral blood. The source is a man aged 65 to 85 with COVID-19, enrolled during active disease. The CDR3 sequence: CASTPGTGDTDTQYF. In DNA, the CDR3 is TGTGCCAGCACCCCCGGGACAGGGGACACAGATACGCAGTATTTT. The variable domain in full, completed from reference TRBV25-1 and TRBJ2-3, reads EADIYQTPRYLVIGTGKKITLECSQTMGHDKMYWYQQDPGMELHLIHYSYGVNSTEKGDLSSESTVSRIRTEHFPLTLESARPSHTSQYLCASTPGTGDTDTQYFGPGTRLTVL.